The next 5 T cell receptor beta chains were all read from a single sample in a study of CD8+CD57+ T cells in acquired aplastic anemia. Genomic DNA, the template, was used for profiling of the TCR beta VDJ and CDR3. MiXCR, run by TCRdb on the reads, gives a single entry per CDR3 protein. The data hold about 190,000 distinct CDR3 sequences, with approximately 50% observed a single time. The source material was sorted CD4+, CD8+, or CD8+CD57+ T cells (not recorded which) from PBMCs. These receptors originate from a human donor in good health, serving as a control.

CDR3 coding DNA: TGTGCCAGTACTACCAATGGGGTTTTGAACACTGAAGCTTTCTTT. Translation: CASTTNGVLNTEAFF. The chain links TRBV19 to TRBJ1-1, with no clear D. The germline V gene encodes CDR1 LNHDA and CDR2 SQIVND (reference sequence). CDR3 length: 15 residues. Deletions cut 7 bases from V and 0 bases from J, with 15 bases between.

This chain connects TRBV29-1 to TRBJ1-1; D is possibly TRBD1 (6 bases). CDR1 SQVTM and CDR2 ANQGSEA come from the germline V gene. Trimming took off 2 bases at V and 5 bases at J, with 9 bases between the two ends. The CDR3 covers 12 residues. The CDR3 sequence is CSVETGRTEAFF. CDR3 nucleotides: TGCAGCGTTGAAACAGGGCGGACTGAAGCTTTCTTT.

This clonotype was seen just once. This clone may be a read error of a much larger clone one base away. This chain connects TRBV28 to TRBJ1-1; D unclear. The CDR3 length is 14 residues. Looked up from germline, CDR1 is MDHEN and CDR2 is SYDVKM. The CDR3 DNA follows: TGTGCCAGCAGTTTTGAACGGCACTACACTGAAGCTCTCTTT. Translating it yields CASSFERHYTEALF.

Worth noting for this clonotype: A junction end diverges from the germline sequence, so it may reflect a read error. The gene calls are TRBV20-1 and TRBJ2-3; weak D call: TRBD2 (5 bases). Germline V gene lookup returns CDR1 DFQATT and CDR2 SNEGSKA (reference sequence). CDR3 length: 13 residues. The CDR3 nucleotides are TGCAGTGCTAGAGGAGGGCCAGAAGATACGCAGTGTTTT. It specifies CSARGGPEDTQCF.

The chain joins TRBV10-2 to TRBJ2-1; 10 bases fit TRBD1. This CDR3 has 15 residues. Germline V gene sequence: CDR1 WSHSY, CDR2 SAAADI. V was pared by 7 bases and J by 10 bases, with 13 bases of the junction left unmatched. CDR3 nucleotides: TGCGCCAGCAACGCCGGGACAGGGGCCCTTTCGGAGCAGTTCTTC. Protein sequence: CASNAGTGALSEQFF.